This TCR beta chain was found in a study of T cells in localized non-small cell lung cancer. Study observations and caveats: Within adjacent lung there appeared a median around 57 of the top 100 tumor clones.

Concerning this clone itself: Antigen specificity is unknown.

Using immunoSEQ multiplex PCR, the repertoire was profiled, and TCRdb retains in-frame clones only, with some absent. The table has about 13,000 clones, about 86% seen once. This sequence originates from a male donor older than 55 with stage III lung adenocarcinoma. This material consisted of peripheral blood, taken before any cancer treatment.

In nucleotides, the CDR3 is TGTGCCAGCAGCCCGGGACTAGCGGGAGTAGGCGAGCAGTACTTC. Translated: CASSPGLAGVGEQYF. The rearrangement uses TRBV5-5 and TRBJ2-7; 14 nucleotides align to TRBD2. The junction had 6 bases not matched to a gene; V was cut back by 4 bases and J by 6 bases. Per the germline V gene, CDR1 is SGHKS and CDR2 is YYEKEE (reference sequence). The CDR3 length is 15 residues.